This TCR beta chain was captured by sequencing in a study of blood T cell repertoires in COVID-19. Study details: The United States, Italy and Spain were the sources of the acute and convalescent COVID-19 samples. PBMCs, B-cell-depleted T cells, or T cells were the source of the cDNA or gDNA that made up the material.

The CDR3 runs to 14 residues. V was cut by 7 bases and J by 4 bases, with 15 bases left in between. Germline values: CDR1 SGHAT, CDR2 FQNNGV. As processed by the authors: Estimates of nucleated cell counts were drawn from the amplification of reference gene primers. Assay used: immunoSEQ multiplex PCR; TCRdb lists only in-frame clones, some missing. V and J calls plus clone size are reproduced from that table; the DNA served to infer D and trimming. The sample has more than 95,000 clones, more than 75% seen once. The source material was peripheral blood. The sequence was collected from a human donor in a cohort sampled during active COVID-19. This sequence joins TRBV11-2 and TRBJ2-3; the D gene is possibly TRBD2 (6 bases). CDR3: CASTLRGYSDTQYF. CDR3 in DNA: TGTGCCAGCACCCTCCGGGGGTATTCAGATACGCAGTATTTT.